The 28 T cell receptor beta chains listed next were all sequenced from one sample in a study of T cell responses to AZD1222 COVID-19 vaccine. Clones were sequenced by immunoSEQ multiplex PCR, and TCRdb holds only the in-frame ones, with some missing. The top ten clones hold 45% of a sample with around 97,000 clones, about nine tenths of them seen once. The specimen was peripheral blood, collected on day 0 of AZD1222 vaccination. Receptor source: an adult in good health.

The chain combines TRBV30 with TRBJ1-6, with 7 bases matching TRBD1. CDR1 and CDR2 from the germline V gene are GTSNPN and SVGIG (reference sequence). V lost 3 bases and J lost 7; bases outside the gene matches: 9. CDR3 length equals 15 residues. The CDR3 DNA reads as TGTGCCTGGAGAGGTGGAGGGGGCGAAAATTCACCCCTCCACTTT. The encoded protein is CAWRGGGGENSPLHF.

The gene calls are TRBV5-1 and TRBJ2-2; 10 bases match TRBD1. V was pared by 5 bases and J by 3 bases, with 1 base of the junction left unmatched. Germline CDR1 reads SGHRS; CDR2 reads YFSETQ. This CDR3 has 14 residues. The CDR3 DNA reads TGCGCCAGCAGAGGGACAGGGGACACCGGGGAGCTGTTTTTT. Protein: CASRGTGDTGELFF.

This chain links TRBV28 with TRBJ2-3, with a tentative D call TRBD1 (6 bases). Germline values: CDR1 MDHEN, CDR2 SYDVKM. Trimming took 5 bases from V and 1 from J, leaving 10 bases between them. The CDR3 spans 14 residues. DNA for the CDR3: TGTGCCAGCAGTGCCGCAGGGGGCACAGATACGCAGTATTTT. Its protein product is CASSAAGGTDTQYF. Supplemented by reference TRBV28 and TRBJ2-3, the full variable domain reads DVKVTQSSRYLVKRTGEKVFLECVQDMDHENMFWYRQDPGLGLRLIYFSYDVKMKEKGDIPEGYSVSREKKERFSLILESASTNQTSMYLCASSAAGGTDTQYFGPGTRLTVL.

This chain links TRBV9 with TRBJ1-2, with 8 bases lining up with TRBD1. The germline CDR1 and CDR2 sequences are SGDLS and YYNGEE. The length of the CDR3 is 13 residues. The junction had 9 bases not matched to a gene; V was cut back by 7 bases and J by 7 bases. CDR3 protein: CASDDRGLGGYTF. The CDR3, as DNA: TGTGCCAGCGACGACAGGGGACTCGGTGGCTACACCTTC. Drawing the rest from reference TRBV9 and TRBJ1-2, the complete variable domain is DSGVTQTPKHLITATGQRVTLRCSPRSGDLSVYWYQQSLDQGLQFLIQYYNGEERAKGNILERFSAQQFPDLHSELNLSSLELGDSALYFCASDDRGLGGYTFGSGTRLTVV.

The chain recombines TRBV18 with TRBJ2-2, with D unclear. Germline values: CDR1 KGHSH, CDR2 LQKENI. The CDR3 is 16 amino acids. V was pared by 1 base and J by 0 bases, with 9 bases between. In DNA, the CDR3 is TGTGCCAGCTCACCACTAGGGCAGCCGAACACCGGGGAGCTGTTTTTT. This codes for CASSPLGQPNTGELFF. Looking up the rest from reference TRBV18 and TRBJ2-2 gives the full variable domain: NAGVMQNPRHLVRRRGQEARLRCSPMKGHSHVYWYRQLPEEGLKFMVYLQKENIIDESGMPKERFSAEFPKEGPSILRIQQVVRGDSAAYFCASSPLGQPNTGELFFGEGSRLTVL.

This chain joins TRBV24-1 and TRBJ1-2; 11 positions match TRBD1. Germline V lookup: CDR1 KGHDR, CDR2 SFDVKD. V was clipped by 4 bases and J by 7 bases; unmatched bases: 13. The CDR3 runs to 17 residues. Here the CDR3 reads CATSEEGGTGGFGGYTF. CDR3 in DNA: TGTGCCACCAGTGAGGAGGGGGGGACAGGGGGATTCGGTGGCTACACCTTC.

The J gene is TRBJ1-5, the V gene TRBV6-1, with D maybe TRBD1 (6 bases). The CDR3 runs 17 residues. V was trimmed by 2 bases and J by 0 bases, leaving 14 bases between them. Germline V gene sequence: CDR1 MNHNS, CDR2 SASEGT. The CDR3 loop reads CASSERGGGYSNQPQHF. CDR3 sequence (DNA): TGTGCCAGCAGTGAAAGAGGGGGGGGTTATAGCAATCAGCCCCAGCATTTT.

This chain connects TRBV27 to TRBJ2-3; 10 bases are a match to TRBD2. V gave up 1 base and J gave up 4 bases; unmatched junction bases: 5. Germline V CDR1 and CDR2: MNHEY, SMNVEV (reference sequence). This CDR3 is 16 amino acids long. DNA for the CDR3: TGTGCCAGCAGTTTATACGCTAGCGGGAGAGCAGATACGCAGTATTTT. This encodes CASSLYASGRADTQYF.

The rearrangement uses TRBV5-1 and TRBJ1-1; no firm D call. V was pared by 3 bases and J by 2 bases, with 11 bases between. The germline gives CDR1 SGHRS, CDR2 YFSETQ. The CDR3 is made up of 14 amino acids. CDR3: CASSSSAINTEAFF. DNA for the CDR3: TGCGCCAGCAGCTCCTCGGCAATTAACACTGAAGCTTTCTTT. The full variable domain, with the rest looked up from reference TRBV5-1 and TRBJ1-1, is KAGVTQTPRYLIKTRGQQVTLSCSPISGHRSVSWYQQTPGQGLQFLFEYFSETQRNKGNFPGRFSGRQFSNSRSEMNVSTLELGDSALYLCASSSSAINTEAFFGQGTRLTVV.

V and J are TRBV7-3 and TRBJ2-3; 8 bases match TRBD2. The germline gives CDR1 SGHTA, CDR2 FQGTGA. This CDR3 is built from 15 residues. Trimming removed 3 bases from V and 2 bases from J; junction bases left unmatched: 4. CDR3 sequence reads: CASSLASGPTDTQYF. DNA of the CDR3: TGTGCCAGCAGCTTGGCTAGCGGGCCCACAGATACGCAGTATTTT.

CDR3 in amino acids: CASSYYRETSNQPQHF. The CDR3, as DNA: TGTGCCAGCAGTTATTACAGGGAAACCAGCAATCAGCCCCAGCATTTT. The V and J genes are TRBV28 and TRBJ1-5; possibly TRBD1 for D (6 bases). V lost 4 bases and J 1 base, leaving 14 bases between the germline ends. The germline gives CDR1 MDHEN, CDR2 SYDVKM. This CDR3 is built from 16 residues.

The V and J genes are TRBV6-2 or TRBV6-3 and TRBJ1-2; TRBD1 might be the D (6 bases). The ends were cut back, 4 bases at V and 7 bases at J, with 13 bases in the middle. The CDR3 extends over 13 amino acids. Germline loops: CDR1 MNHEY, CDR2 SVGEGT. The CDR3 coding sequence is TGTGCCAGCAGTTCCTGGGACATCGGTGGCTACACCTTC. Translated: CASSSWDIGGYTF.

The chain employs TRBV30 and TRBJ1-3, with unresolved D. The length of the CDR3 is 19 residues. Germline V gene data show CDR1 as GTSNPN and CDR2 as SVGIG (reference sequence). The V end lost 5 bases, the J end lost 2 bases, and 28 bases lay between the germline ends. The CDR3 nucleotides are TGTGCCTGGGAAAGGCAGGAAGGTGGCCTCCTTCTTACTGGAAACACCATATATTTT. This gives the protein CAWERQEGGLLLTGNTIYF. Variable domain in full (rest from reference TRBV30 and TRBJ1-3): SQTIHQWPATLVQPVGSPLSLECTVEGTSNPNLYWYRQAAGRGLQLLFYSVGIGQISSEVPQNLSASRPQDRQFILSSKKLLLSDSGFYLCAWERQEGGLLLTGNTIYFGEGSWLTVV.

The gene calls are TRBV9 and TRBJ2-7, with TRBD2 identical over 8 bases. The junction had 5 bases not matched to a gene; V was cut back by 0 bases and J by 3 bases. CDR1 is SGDLS, CDR2 YYNGEE, per germline. There are 15 residues in the CDR3. CDR3 bases: TGTGCCAGCAGCGTAGGAGCGGGAGAGCTCTACGAGCAGTACTTC. It yields the protein CASSVGAGELYEQYF.

The chain carries TRBV28 and TRBJ2-7, with a possible D match to TRBD1 (6 bases). This CDR3 region has 12 residues. Trimming took off 5 bases at V and 3 bases at J, with 8 bases between the two ends. Per the germline V gene, CDR1 is MDHEN and CDR2 is SYDVKM. The CDR3: CASSVDSYEQYF. The CDR3 region has the DNA TGTGCCAGCAGTGTGGACAGCTACGAGCAGTACTTC.

This clone has only a few counts. V and J are TRBV5-6 and TRBJ1-1, with 10 bases matching TRBD1. Trimming cost V 4 bases and J 5 bases; bases outside gene matches: 11. Germline CDR1 is SGHDT and CDR2 is YYEEEE. This CDR3 region has 16 residues. CDR3 DNA sequence: TGTGCCAGCAGCCCCCCGGCGGGGACAGGGGTAACTGAAGCTTTCTTT. It translates to CASSPPAGTGVTEAFF.

There are a few counts of this clone. V and J are TRBV6-5 and TRBJ2-7; D is possibly TRBD2 (5 bases). The CDR3 contains 14 residues. Per germline, CDR1 MNHEY and CDR2 SVGAGI. V dropped 7 bases and J dropped 1 base, with 14 bases sitting between them. The CDR3: CASTRRADSYEQYF. The CDR3 DNA follows: TGTGCCAGCACGCGCCGAGCGGATTCCTACGAGCAGTACTTC.

V gene TRBV5-1 combines with J gene TRBJ2-2; D ambiguous. From germline, CDR1 is SGHRS and CDR2 YFSETQ. The CDR3 covers 12 residues. Deletions cut 9 bases from V and 2 bases from J, with 8 bases between. DNA for the CDR3: TGCGCCACCACTATAAACACCGGGGAGCTGTTTTTT. Its translation is CATTINTGELFF. The full variable domain, with the rest looked up from reference TRBV5-1 and TRBJ2-2, is KAGVTQTPRYLIKTRGQQVTLSCSPISGHRSVSWYQQTPGQGLQFLFEYFSETQRNKGNFPGRFSGRQFSNSRSEMNVSTLELGDSALYLCATTINTGELFFGEGSRLTVL.

This chain uses TRBV12-3 or TRBV12-4 with TRBJ2-7, with D perhaps TRBD2 (5 bases). Trimming shortened V by 1 base and J by 7 bases, and 5 bases separated the two germline ends. The CDR3 contains 11 residues. Here the CDR3 reads CASSLGGEQYF. The CDR3 DNA reads TGTGCCAGCAGTTTAGGCGGGGAGCAGTACTTC.

This chain links TRBV28 with TRBJ2-2; tentatively, D is TRBD1 or TRBD2 (5 bases each). Germline V CDR1 and CDR2: MDHEN, SYDVKM. Trimming took off 7 bases at V and 4 bases at J, with 16 bases between the two ends. The CDR3 totals 15 residues. CDR3 residues: CASNLGWGSTGELFF. CDR3 sequence (DNA): TGTGCCAGCAACCTAGGTTGGGGGTCCACCGGGGAGCTGTTTTTT. The complete variable domain, with remaining parts taken from reference TRBV28 and TRBJ2-2, reads DVKVTQSSRYLVKRTGEKVFLECVQDMDHENMFWYRQDPGLGLRLIYFSYDVKMKEKGDIPEGYSVSREKKERFSLILESASTNQTSMYLCASNLGWGSTGELFFGEGSRLTVL.

The rearrangement joins TRBV6-2 or TRBV6-3 to TRBJ1-5, with a tentative D call TRBD1 (5 bases). The CDR3 extends over 15 amino acids. Germline CDR1 MNHEY, CDR2 SVGEGT. The germline V and J ends were trimmed by 4 bases and 0 bases, with 10 bases remaining between them. DNA for the CDR3: TGTGCCAGCAGTTTTGACAGAAATAGCAATCAGCCCCAGCATTTT. Amino acid sequence: CASSFDRNSNQPQHF.

V is TRBV13 and J is TRBJ2-3; TRBD2 matches 8 bases. J gave up 4 bases and V 4 bases, and 7 bases lay outside the gene matches. Germline assignment: CDR1 PRHDT and CDR2 FYEKMQ (reference sequence). This CDR3 has 15 amino acids. CDR3 loop: CASSSPGLGPDTQYF. CDR3 nucleotides: TGTGCCAGCAGCTCCCCGGGACTAGGGCCAGATACGCAGTATTTT.

This CDR3 reads CASSYVPDGPLDEQYF. CDR3 in DNA: TGTGCCAGCAGTTACGTACCGGACGGCCCCCTCGACGAGCAGTACTTC. The chain links TRBV6-6 to TRBJ2-7; no clear D gene. The V gene's germline CDR1 is MNHNY and CDR2 SVGAGI (reference sequence). The CDR3 is 16 amino acids. Trimming cost V 2 bases and J 5 bases, with 19 bases left between them.

The chain joins TRBV29-1 to TRBJ1-2, with 8 bases that match TRBD1. J gave up 4 bases and V 7 bases, and 2 bases lay outside the gene matches. The CDR3 extends over 11 amino acids. Germline V CDR1 and CDR2: SQVTM, ANQGSEA. DNA of the CDR3: TGCAGCGGGACAGGGCTCTATGGCTACACCTTC. Its protein product is CSGTGLYGYTF.

To note about this clone: The identical CDR3 is also encoded by other nucleotide sequences in the sample. The chain is built from TRBV15 and TRBJ2-2; 7 nucleotides agree with TRBD1. V shed 5 bases, J shed 1 base, and the junction held 4 bases outside the gene matches. Germline CDR1 is LNHNV and CDR2 is YYDKDF (reference sequence). This CDR3 is 15 amino acids long. Here the CDR3 reads CATSGRTGNTGELFF. In DNA, the CDR3 is TGTGCCACCAGCGGCCGGACAGGGAACACCGGGGAGCTGTTTTTT.

The chain's CDR3 is CASSQDSRGNYGYTF. The CDR3 coding sequence is TGCGCCAGCAGCCAAGATTCCCGGGGGAACTATGGCTACACCTTC. V gene TRBV4-1 combines with J gene TRBJ1-2, with a weak D call TRBD1 (5 bases). From germline, CDR1 is MGHRA and CDR2 YSYEKL. The CDR3 totals 15 residues. The germline V and J ends were trimmed by 0 bases and 2 bases, with 10 bases remaining between them.

The chain carries TRBV5-1 and TRBJ2-1, with D perhaps matching TRBD2 (5 bases). This CDR3 is 13 amino acids long. Germline assignment: CDR1 SGHRS and CDR2 YFSETQ. V was pared by 0 bases and J by 9 bases, with 10 bases between. For the CDR3, the DNA is TGCGCCAGCAGCTTGGTGCCAGGAGGTGAGCAGTTCTTC. This gives the protein CASSLVPGGEQFF. Drawing the rest from reference TRBV5-1 and TRBJ2-1, the complete variable domain is KAGVTQTPRYLIKTRGQQVTLSCSPISGHRSVSWYQQTPGQGLQFLFEYFSETQRNKGNFPGRFSGRQFSNSRSEMNVSTLELGDSALYLCASSLVPGGEQFFGPGTRLTVL.

The chain employs TRBV15 and TRBJ2-3; 7 bases fit TRBD2. V lost 1 base to trimming and J lost 1 base; unmatched junction nucleotides: 11. This CDR3 is 18 amino acids long. Per the germline V gene, CDR1 is LNHNV and CDR2 is YYDKDF (reference sequence). CDR3 residues: CATSRALPGLLGTDTQYF. In DNA form, the CDR3 reads TGTGCCACCAGCAGAGCACTTCCGGGACTACTCGGCACAGATACGCAGTATTTT.